Presented here are 19 T cell receptor beta chains from one specimen sequenced in a study of cytomegalovirus exposure and HLA in healthy donors. Researchers ran the PCR with 60 Vbeta and 13 Jbeta primers. Only in-frame clones appear in the TCRdb table, and some are missing; sequencing was by immunoSEQ multiplex PCR. This sample has roughly 170,000 clones; more than 65% occur once, and the top ten carry approximately 1.6%. Sequenced sample: PBMCs. The origin of the receptors is a male donor in good health and CMV-seronegative.

The J gene is TRBJ2-3, the V gene TRBV7-8; D gene uncertain. This CDR3 region has 14 residues. Germline CDR1 SGHVS, CDR2 FQNEAQ. Deletions cut 4 bases from V and 1 base from J, with 9 bases between. CDR3 DNA: TGTGCCAGCAGCTACTACCTTGGCACAGATACGCAGTATTTT. This encodes CASSYYLGTDTQYF.

This clone was picked up one time. Relative to the germline gene, one junction end is altered; a read error may explain this. CDR3 amino acids: CASSSGTDLPLF. The CDR3 DNA is TGTGCCAGCAGTTCCGGGACAGATCTTCCCCTCTTC. The chain couples TRBV6-5 to TRBJ1-2, with 7 nucleotides matching TRBD1. Germline values: CDR1 MNHEY, CDR2 SVGAGI. This CDR3 comprises 12 residues.

The chain is built from TRBV11-3 and TRBJ2-3, with 9 bases lining up with TRBD2. The CDR3 length is 14 residues. Germline V gene lookup returns CDR1 SGHNT and CDR2 YENEEA. Trimming took 4 bases from V and 3 from J; bases not matched to a gene: 2. CDR3 region: CASSSGLATDTQYF. CDR3 in DNA: TGTGCCAGCAGCTCGGGACTAGCAACAGATACGCAGTATTTT.

The chain combines TRBV29-1 with TRBJ2-7, with D possibly TRBD1 on 5 matching bases. Germline CDR1 and CDR2: SQVTM and ANQGSEA. The CDR3 runs 13 residues. V dropped 6 bases and J dropped 6 bases, with 18 bases sitting between them. CDR3 DNA: TGCAGCGTACGGGTCAGGGTTGACCGCGAGCAGTACTTC. Encoded protein: CSVRVRVDREQYF.

The chain combines TRBV28 with TRBJ2-1, with a weak D call TRBD2 (5 bases). V shed 9 bases and J shed 9 bases, with 15 bases lying between them. Germline CDR1 is MDHEN and CDR2 is SYDVKM. This CDR3 region has 12 residues. The CDR3 sequence: CASIRWGVEQFF. The DNA of the CDR3 is TGTGCCAGTATACGGTGGGGAGTTGAGCAGTTCTTC. Full variable domain (missing parts from reference TRBV28 and TRBJ2-1): DVKVTQSSRYLVKRTGEKVFLECVQDMDHENMFWYRQDPGLGLRLIYFSYDVKMKEKGDIPEGYSVSREKKERFSLILESASTNQTSMYLCASIRWGVEQFFGPGTRLTVL.

This chain joins TRBV19 and TRBJ2-1; TRBD2 matches at 9 bases. V was pared by 5 bases and J by 1 base, with 9 bases of the junction left unmatched. The CDR3 is 17 residues long. Per germline, CDR1 LNHDA and CDR2 SQIVND (reference sequence). This CDR3 is CASSLPSGIGSYNEQFF. In DNA, the CDR3 is TGTGCCAGTAGTCTGCCTAGCGGGATTGGTTCCTACAATGAGCAGTTCTTC.

V and J are TRBV16 and TRBJ2-7, with unresolved D. This CDR3 is 13 amino acids long. The V end was cut by 4 bases, the J end by 12 bases, with 19 bases between. The V gene's germline CDR1 is KGHSY and CDR2 FQNENV. The CDR3 bases are TGTGCCAGCAGCCTTAACCCCCCGGGTCTATCGTACTTC. Amino acid sequence: CASSLNPPGLSYF.

CDR3 DNA sequence: TGTGCCAGTAGTATTTTGGGGACAGGGGGTTACAATGAGCAGTTCTTC. Protein: CASSILGTGGYNEQFF. This sequence joins TRBV19 and TRBJ2-1; 11 bases are a match to TRBD1. The CDR3 covers 16 residues. The V and J ends lost 3 bases and 4 bases, in that order; junction bases with no gene match: 5. CDR1 and CDR2 (germline): LNHDA, SQIVND (reference sequence).

The rearrangement joins TRBV4-1 to TRBJ2-1; 11 bases fit TRBD2. The junction had 8 bases not matched to a gene; V was cut back by 4 bases and J by 6 bases. The germline gives CDR1 MGHRA, CDR2 YSYEKL. The CDR3 length is 16 residues. CDR3 region: CASSPDAGTSGNEQFF. In nucleotides, the CDR3 is TGCGCCAGCAGCCCCGACGCCGGGACTAGCGGCAATGAGCAGTTCTTC.

The V gene is TRBV6-1, the J gene TRBJ1-1; no clear D. Germline V gives CDR1 MNHNS, CDR2 SASEGT. CDR3 length: 12 amino acids. Trimming shortened V by 4 bases and J by 5 bases, and 8 bases separated the two germline ends. CDR3 sequence: CASSARGTEAFF. The CDR3 DNA reads TGTGCCAGCAGTGCCCGGGGTACTGAAGCTTTCTTT.

The rearrangement joins TRBV27 to TRBJ2-7, with D perhaps matching TRBD2 (6 bases). The germline V gene has CDR1 MNHEY and CDR2 SMNVEV (reference sequence). V shed 5 bases and J shed 6 bases, with 14 bases lying between them. The CDR3 runs 13 residues. As DNA, the CDR3 is TGTGCCAGCAGTCCAAGAACTAGCTCCGAGCAGTACTTC. Encoded protein: CASSPRTSSEQYF.

This chain uses TRBV7-8 with TRBJ2-3, with D tentatively TRBD1 (5 bases). The V and J ends lost 3 bases and 3 bases respectively, with 13 bases between them. This CDR3 spans 15 amino acids. Germline V gene sequence: CDR1 SGHVS, CDR2 FQNEAQ. CDR3 region: CASSLASGLTDTQYF. The CDR3 DNA follows: TGTGCCAGCAGCTTGGCGTCAGGGCTAACAGATACGCAGTATTTT.

The CDR3 region has the DNA TGCGCCAGCAGCCACGGAGGACTAGCAGCAGATACGCAGTATTTT. It translates to CASSHGGLAADTQYF. The chain has TRBV4-1 and TRBJ2-3; 8 bases fit TRBD2. CDR3 length: 15 residues. Germline CDR1 and CDR2: MGHRA and YSYEKL. After removal of 3 bases from V and 4 bases from J, the junction contained 6 bases not matched to a gene.

The chain employs TRBV10-3 and TRBJ1-2; D might be TRBD1 (6 bases). Trimming cost V 2 bases and J 1 base, with 14 bases left between them. The CDR3 loop spans 16 amino acids. The germline V gene encodes CDR1 ENHRY and CDR2 SYGVKD. The CDR3 sequence: CAISEPRTEHNYGYTF. CDR3 sequence (DNA): TGTGCCATCAGTGAGCCGAGGACAGAACATAACTATGGCTACACCTTC.

This chain joins TRBV5-1 and TRBJ1-4; maybe TRBD1 (5 bases). The CDR3 has 14 amino acids. CDR1 is SGHRS and CDR2 is YFSETQ in the germline V gene. Trimming pared 4 bases from V and 4 bases from J, leaving 11 bases between. This CDR3 is CASSTNGGNEKLFF. The CDR3 DNA reads TGCGCCAGCAGCACGAACGGGGGTAATGAAAAACTGTTTTTT.

The chain is built from TRBV2 and TRBJ2-1; tentatively, D is TRBD1 (6 bases). Per germline, CDR1 SNHLY and CDR2 FYNNEI. Trimming stripped 6 bases from V and 5 bases from J, with 8 bases between. The CDR3 runs to 12 residues. As DNA, the CDR3 is TGTGCCAGCAGGGACAGACACAATGAGCAGTTCTTC. This encodes CASRDRHNEQFF.

The chain recombines TRBV28 with TRBJ2-5; D is uncertain. The J call may be in error: the DNA end matches TRBJ2-7 better. The CDR3 is 14 amino acids. The germline CDR1 and CDR2 sequences are MDHEN and SYDVKM. As DNA, the CDR3 is TGTGCCAGCAGTTTCATGAGACACCGCTACGAGCAGTACTTC. Residues: CASSFMRHRYEQYF.

On this clone itself: Other DNA sequences within the sample encode an identical CDR3. The CDR3 DNA reads TGCGCCAGCAGCTTGGACAGAGACTACGAGCAGTACTTC. Amino acid sequence: CASSLDRDYEQYF. The genes are TRBV5-1 and TRBJ2-7; D gene uncertain. The CDR3 runs 13 residues. V lost 0 bases to trimming and J lost 3 bases, with 7 bases between them. Germline values: CDR1 SGHRS, CDR2 YFSETQ.

Notes on this clone: One end of the junction fails to match germline, which may point to a read error. The chain recombines TRBV18 with TRBJ2-1; D not resolved. From germline, CDR1 is KGHSH and CDR2 LQKENI. The CDR3 covers 14 residues. This CDR3 is CASSPPNSDNEQFF. CDR3 sequence (DNA): TGTGCCAGCTCACCACCTAACTCCGACAATGAGCAGTTCTTC. The full variable domain, completed using reference TRBV18 and TRBJ2-1, is NAGVMQNPRHLVRRRGQEARLRCSPMKGHSHVYWYRQLPEEGLKFMVYLQKENIIDESGMPKERFSAEFPKEGPSILRIQQVVRGDSAAYFCASSPPNSDNEQFFGPGTRLTVL.